The 29 T cell receptor beta chains reported below all come from one sample, sequenced in a study of blood T cell repertoires in COVID-19. Assay: immunoSEQ multiplex PCR; the TCRdb copy retains only in-frame clones and omits some. The sample yields roughly 150,000 clones, roughly four fifths seen once. The sequenced sample consisted of peripheral blood. The receptors stem from a human donor with acute or convalescent COVID-19. The donor label of this sample is uncertain.

The V and J genes are TRBV30 and TRBJ1-1, with 7 bases matching TRBD1. Looked up from germline, CDR1 is GTSNPN and CDR2 is SVGIG (reference sequence). There are 16 residues in the CDR3. After removal of 2 bases from V and 4 bases from J, the junction contained 13 bases not matched to a gene. The CDR3 sequence is CAWSPYYRGLVTEAFF. The CDR3 nucleotides read TGTGCCTGGAGTCCTTACTACAGGGGACTTGTCACTGAAGCTTTCTTT.

The chain carries TRBV25-1 and TRBJ1-6, with TRBD1 identical over 9 bases. The CDR3 is 15 residues long. CDR1 and CDR2 from the germline V gene are MGHDK and SYGVNS. V was pared by 8 bases and J by 9 bases, with 11 bases of the junction left unmatched. This CDR3 is CASDRGQGLSSPLHF. In DNA, the CDR3 is TGTGCCAGCGACAGAGGACAGGGGTTAAGTTCACCCCTCCACTTT.

V usage is TRBV30 and J usage is TRBJ2-1; 13 nucleotides agree with TRBD2. The CDR3 loop spans 19 amino acids. With 2 bases clipped from V and 8 bases from J, the junction kept 18 bases outside the gene matches. CDR1 GTSNPN and CDR2 SVGIG come from the germline V gene (reference sequence). CDR3 sequence: CAWSSARTSGGPGSDEQFF. CDR3 DNA sequence: TGTGCCTGGAGTTCGGCCAGGACTAGCGGGGGCCCCGGGAGCGATGAGCAGTTCTTC.

This clone was recorded a few times. The genes are TRBV30 and TRBJ1-2; 7 bases are a match to TRBD1. The CDR3 loop spans 17 amino acids. With 4 bases clipped from V and 1 base from J, the junction kept 15 bases outside the gene matches. Germline CDR1 and CDR2: GTSNPN and SVGIG (reference sequence). The CDR3 coding sequence is TGTGCCTGGATTAAAGGCGGAGGGGGCGCAAATAACTATGGCTACACCTTC. Translating it yields CAWIKGGGGANNYGYTF.

The chain uses TRBV19 and TRBJ1-4, with unresolved D. V lost 5 bases to trimming and J lost 4 bases, with 11 bases between them. The CDR3 runs 14 residues. Germline CDR1 and CDR2: LNHDA and SQIVND (reference sequence). The CDR3 region is CASSAVPRNEKLFF. Written as DNA, the CDR3 is TGTGCCAGTAGTGCGGTCCCCCGTAATGAAAAACTGTTTTTT.

The chain employs TRBV19 and TRBJ2-7; no firm D call. V lost 6 bases and J lost 4, with 10 bases in between. Germline V gene lookup returns CDR1 LNHDA and CDR2 SQIVND (reference sequence). CDR3 length equals 12 residues. The CDR3 reads CASRARDYEQYF. CDR3 bases: TGTGCCAGTAGAGCCCGCGATTACGAGCAGTACTTC. Looking up the rest from reference TRBV19 and TRBJ2-7 gives the full variable domain: DGGITQSPKYLFRKEGQNVTLSCEQNLNHDAMYWYRQDPGQGLRLIYYSQIVNDFQKGDIAEGYSVSREKKESFPLTVTSAQKNPTAFYLCASRARDYEQYFGPGTRLTVT.

The V call is TRBV14, the J call TRBJ2-1, with TRBD1 as a possible D gene (6 bases). Trimming took off 6 bases at V and 0 bases at J, with 21 bases between the two ends. Germline V gene sequence: CDR1 SGHDN, CDR2 FVKESK. The CDR3 is 18 residues long. The CDR3, as DNA: TGTGCCAGCAGGCCAGGGGCCCCCTTAGGGATCTCCTACAATGAGCAGTTCTTC. Translated, it gives CASRPGAPLGISYNEQFF.

This rearrangement joins TRBV5-1 to TRBJ2-1, with 10 bases aligning to TRBD1. The CDR3 has 16 amino acids. The germline CDR1 and CDR2 sequences are SGHRS and YFSETQ. The V gene end was trimmed by 4 bases and the J gene end by 4 bases; junction bases not matched to a gene: 8. The CDR3 loop reads CASSLTGQGGYNEQFF. CDR3 DNA: TGCGCCAGCAGCCTAACCGGACAGGGGGGATACAATGAGCAGTTCTTC.

The V call is TRBV7-8, the J call TRBJ2-7, with D possibly matching TRBD1 (6 bases). Germline CDR1 reads SGHVS; CDR2 reads FQNEAQ. The CDR3 is 14 residues long. The V end was cut by 5 bases, the J end by 2 bases, with 13 bases between. The DNA for the CDR3 is TGTGCCAGCAGCGGACGGACAGCAGCCTACGAGCAGTACTTC. Protein sequence: CASSGRTAAYEQYF.

The genes are TRBV2 and TRBJ1-5; 7 bases are shared with TRBD1. J was trimmed by 0 bases and V by 6 bases; bases with no gene match: 11. The germline CDR1 and CDR2 sequences are SNHLY and FYNNEI. The CDR3 contains 17 residues. DNA of the CDR3: TGTGCCAGCAGCGAAAGGGGGCAGGGCGGTAGCAATCAGCCCCAGCATTTT. Protein: CASSERGQGGSNQPQHF.

This clone was counted between two and nine times. The CDR3 DNA reads as TGTGCCAGCAGTGAGGAGCCAAACGGGGCCAAAAACATTCAGTACTTC. As protein: CASSEEPNGAKNIQYF. The J gene is TRBJ2-4, the V gene TRBV6-1, with D unclear. CDR1 and CDR2 from the germline V gene are MNHNS and SASEGT. This CDR3 has 16 residues. The ends were cut back, 3 bases at V and 1 base at J, with 13 bases in the middle.

The V and J genes are TRBV10-3 and TRBJ1-3, with TRBD1 matching 8 bases. Germline lookup yields CDR1 ENHRY and CDR2 SYGVKD. With 10 bases clipped from V and 0 bases from J, the junction kept 5 bases outside the gene matches. The CDR3 has 14 amino acids. Here the CDR3 reads CATGDRNSGNTIYF. The CDR3, as DNA: TGTGCCACCGGGGACAGGAACTCTGGAAACACCATATATTTT.

CDR3 sequence (DNA): TGTGCCAGCAGCCAACCGGGACTAGCGGGGTGGGAGACCCAGTACTTC. Its protein product is CASSQPGLAGWETQYF. The chain couples TRBV4-2 to TRBJ2-5, with TRBD2 matching 13 bases. J lost 5 bases, V lost 2 bases, and 5 bases had no gene match. Germline CDR1 and CDR2: LGHNA and YNFKEQ. The length of the CDR3 is 16 residues.

The rearrangement uses TRBV9 and TRBJ1-2, with TRBD1 identical over 7 bases. The germline V gene encodes CDR1 SGDLS and CDR2 YYNGEE. CDR3 size: 16 residues. The trim removed 0 bases at V and 8 bases at J, leaving 13 bases unmatched. CDR3 coding DNA: TGTGCCAGCAGCGTAGCTTCAGGGCAGGGGGTATTCGGCTACACCTTC. This translates into CASSVASGQGVFGYTF.

V is TRBV12-5 and J is TRBJ2-2, with 8 bases lining up with TRBD2. The germline V gene has CDR1 LGHNT and CDR2 FRNRAP. This CDR3 is built from 14 residues. The V segment lost 3 bases and the J segment 6 bases; nucleotides outside the gene matches: 3. The CDR3 here is CASGFRGGAGELFF. CDR3 DNA: TGTGCTAGTGGTTTCCGGGGGGGCGCCGGGGAGCTGTTTTTT.

This chain uses TRBV7-2 with TRBJ1-5; 8 bases are a match to TRBD1. CDR3 size: 15 residues. V dropped 5 bases and J dropped 7; count of bases not matched to a gene: 10. CDR1 and CDR2 (germline): SGHTA, FQGNSA. The CDR3 loop is CASSPRTGRGQPQHF. The CDR3 DNA sequence: TGTGCCAGCAGCCCCCGGACAGGGAGAGGACAGCCCCAGCATTTT.

The gene calls are TRBV2 and TRBJ1-1, with 8 bases lining up with TRBD1. V was pared by 0 bases and J by 3 bases, with 12 bases of the junction left unmatched. Looked up from germline, CDR1 is SNHLY and CDR2 is FYNNEI. The length of the CDR3 is 18 residues. CDR3 DNA sequence: TGTGCCAGCAGTGAAGCCCACAGGGGGAGAAATAGGGACACTGAAGCTTTCTTT. Protein product: CASSEAHRGRNRDTEAFF.

The chain employs TRBV3-1 (or the pseudogene TRBV3-2) and TRBJ1-1, with TRBD1 matching over 8 bases. The CDR3 is made up of 17 amino acids. With V trimmed by 1 base and J by 12 bases, 19 bases remained unmatched. The germline gives CDR1 LGHDT, CDR2 YNNKEL (reference sequence). CDR3 region: CASSQAHFGTGKAVTFF. CDR3 sequence (DNA): TGTGCCAGCAGCCAAGCTCATTTCGGGACAGGTAAAGCGGTGACTTTCTTT.

This clone was found a few times. V usage is TRBV19 and J usage is TRBJ1-1; a weak D match, TRBD1 (5 bases). Germline loops: CDR1 LNHDA, CDR2 SQIVND (reference sequence). V dropped 8 bases and J dropped 0 bases, with 10 bases sitting between them. The CDR3 has 13 amino acids. This CDR3 is CASAGGLNTEAFF. CDR3 nucleotides: TGTGCCAGTGCGGGGGGGTTGAACACTGAAGCTTTCTTT.

The chain uses TRBV6-1 and TRBJ1-2; D uncertain. Trimming cost V 1 base and J 4 bases, with 10 bases left between them. The CDR3 loop spans 14 amino acids. CDR1 MNHNS and CDR2 SASEGT come from the germline V gene. CDR3 bases: TGTGCCAGCAGTGAAGGTGGACTGCGCTATGGCTACACCTTC. As protein: CASSEGGLRYGYTF.

This chain uses TRBV5-1 with TRBJ2-7; the match to TRBD1 covers 7 bases. J gave up 0 bases and V 4 bases, and 7 bases lay outside the gene matches. The CDR3 extends over 15 amino acids. The V gene's germline CDR1 is SGHRS and CDR2 YFSETQ. CDR3 loop: CASSPGQTVSYEQYF. In DNA form, the CDR3 reads TGCGCCAGCAGCCCGGGACAGACAGTCTCCTACGAGCAGTACTTC. The full variable domain, its missing parts supplied by reference TRBV5-1 and TRBJ2-7, is KAGVTQTPRYLIKTRGQQVTLSCSPISGHRSVSWYQQTPGQGLQFLFEYFSETQRNKGNFPGRFSGRQFSNSRSEMNVSTLELGDSALYLCASSPGQTVSYEQYFGPGTRLTVT.

The chain is built from TRBV30 and TRBJ2-7, with unresolved D. The germline V gene has CDR1 GTSNPN and CDR2 SVGIG (reference sequence). The V gene lost 1 base and the J gene lost 4 bases, with 8 bases spanning the gap. CDR3 size: 12 residues. CDR3 bases: TGTGCCTGGAGTGGGGCCGAATACGAGCAGTACTTC. Translating it yields CAWSGAEYEQYF. Full variable domain (missing parts from reference TRBV30 and TRBJ2-7): SQTIHQWPATLVQPVGSPLSLECTVEGTSNPNLYWYRQAAGRGLQLLFYSVGIGQISSEVPQNLSASRPQDRQFILSSKKLLLSDSGFYLCAWSGAEYEQYFGPGTRLTVT.

The chain couples TRBV4-2 to TRBJ2-5; D gene ambiguous. Trimming removed 0 bases at V and 7 bases at J, with 9 bases between. The CDR3 sequence is 13 residues long. Looked up from germline, CDR1 is LGHNA and CDR2 is YNFKEQ. The CDR3 is CASSQDPSPTQYF. The CDR3 coding sequence is TGTGCCAGCAGCCAAGATCCGTCCCCGACCCAGTACTTC.

The J gene is TRBJ2-1, the V gene TRBV2; weak D call: TRBD1 (6 bases). The CDR3 is 15 residues long. Looked up from germline, CDR1 is SNHLY and CDR2 is FYNNEI. The V end lost 7 bases, the J end lost 7 bases, and 20 bases lay between the germline ends. The DNA for the CDR3 is TGTGCCAGCATGACCTCGGGACAAGGCACAAATGAGCAGTTCTTC. This codes for CASMTSGQGTNEQFF.

V is TRBV2 and J is TRBJ2-5; TRBD2 is a possible D gene (6 bases). The CDR3 is 13 amino acids. The V gene's germline CDR1 is SNHLY and CDR2 FYNNEI. Trimming cost V 6 bases and J 1 base, with 9 bases left between them. The CDR3, as DNA: TGTGCCAGCAGCCGGGACTCCCAAGAGACCCAGTACTTC. Its translation is CASSRDSQETQYF.

The chain couples TRBV5-5 to TRBJ2-5, with 9 bases matching TRBD2. V trimming: 4 bases; J trimming: 4 bases; junction bases outside the gene matches: 11. CDR1 is SGHKS and CDR2 is YYEKEE in the germline V gene (reference sequence). This CDR3 is 16 amino acids long. CDR3 DNA: TGTGCCAGCAGCCCGGTAGGGCGGGGGGGCCGAGAGACCCAGTACTTC. Translating gives CASSPVGRGGRETQYF.

The chain is built from TRBV2 and TRBJ1-1, with D tentatively TRBD1 (5 bases). Trimming stripped 7 bases from V and 5 bases from J, with 14 bases between. The CDR3 loop spans 13 amino acids. Per the germline V gene, CDR1 is SNHLY and CDR2 is FYNNEI. The DNA of the CDR3 is TGTGCCAGCAAGCGGCTCGGGGGGACTGAAGCTTTCTTT. As protein: CASKRLGGTEAFF. Full variable domain (remainder filled in from reference TRBV2 and TRBJ1-1): EPEVTQTPSHQVTQMGQEVILRCVPISNHLYFYWYRQILGQKVEFLVSFYNNEISEKSEIFDDQFSVERPDGSNFTLKIRSTKLEDSAMYFCASKRLGGTEAFFGQGTRLTVV.

V is TRBV6-5 and J is TRBJ1-2; 11 nucleotides line up with TRBD1. CDR1 is MNHEY and CDR2 is SVGAGI in the germline V gene. The J segment lost 4 bases and the V segment lost 6 bases, leaving 7 bases of the junction unmatched. CDR3 size: 15 residues. CDR3 bases: TGTGCCAGCAGGGACAGGGGGCGCGAGGGCTATGGCTACACCTTC. Translation gives CASRDRGREGYGYTF.

The chain recombines TRBV18 with TRBJ1-1, with 8 nucleotides matching TRBD1. V dropped 6 bases and J dropped 4; count of bases not matched to a gene: 4. The CDR3 is 13 amino acids. The germline V gene has CDR1 KGHSH and CDR2 LQKENI. The CDR3 reads CASSSGQGTEAFF. The CDR3 DNA is TGTGCCAGCTCCTCTGGACAGGGCACTGAAGCTTTCTTT.